The 16 T cell receptor beta chains below all came from one sample that was sequenced in a study of CD8+CD57+ T cells in acquired aplastic anemia. The authors sequenced patients whose flow cytometry had shown CD8+CD57+ cell expansion. Genomic DNA served as template for TCR beta VDJ and CDR3 profiling. Each CDR3 protein is one row after TCRdb ran MiXCR on the reads. The sample shows some 170,000 distinct CDR3 sequences, 45% to 55% of them seen only once. Source material: sorted CD4+, CD8+, or CD8+CD57+ T cells (not recorded which) from PBMCs. These receptors were obtained from a human donor with aplastic anemia.

The chain uses TRBV29-1 and TRBJ2-1; weak D call: TRBD1 (6 bases). The CDR3 totals 16 residues. The germline CDR1 and CDR2 sequences are SQVTM and ANQGSEA. Between the trimmed V and J ends, which lost 8 bases and 8 bases, there was a span of 28 bases. For the CDR3, the DNA is TGCAGCTTTGGCCCGATTGGGGCAGGGGTAGGAGATGAGCAGTTCTTC. Its translation: CSFGPIGAGVGDEQFF.

As to this clonotype: Sequence at one end of the junction differs from germline and may be a read error. The V and J genes are TRBV7-3 and TRBJ1-1, with TRBD1 as a possible D gene (6 bases). The CDR3 totals 16 residues. The germline gives CDR1 SGHTA, CDR2 FQGTGA. The CDR3 DNA sequence: TGTGCCAGCAGCCCCAGCGGGACACCCTTGGTGACTGAAGCTTTCTTC. Its translation: CASSPSGTPLVTEAFF.

The chain recombines TRBV3-1 with TRBJ1-1; D possibly corresponds to TRBD1 (5 bases). Trimming took 0 bases from V and 7 from J, leaving 18 bases between them. This CDR3 has 16 amino acids. Germline assignment: CDR1 LGHDT and CDR2 YNNKEL (reference sequence). CDR3 coding DNA: TGTGCCAGCAGCCAAGATAGACGTGGGGGAGACCGTGAAGCTTTCTTT. This translates into CASSQDRRGGDREAFF.

The chain uses TRBV29-1 and TRBJ2-7, with TRBD1 as a possible D gene (5 bases). Germline V lookup: CDR1 SQVTM, CDR2 ANQGSEA. V gave up 4 bases and J gave up 2 bases, with 15 bases separating them. This CDR3 comprises 14 residues. Here the CDR3 reads CSVASFDRAYEQYF. CDR3 sequence (DNA): TGCAGCGTTGCTTCCTTCGACAGAGCCTACGAGCAGTACTTC.

This rearrangement joins TRBV20-1 to TRBJ1-1; no clear D gene. V was clipped by 3 bases and J by 1 base, with 6 bases between them. CDR3 length: 12 amino acids. Germline loops: CDR1 DFQATT, CDR2 SNEGSKA (reference sequence). The CDR3 DNA reads as TGCAGTGCTAGGACAACGAACACTGAAGCTTTCTTT. Translating it yields CSARTTNTEAFF.

This clonotype turned up a few times. The rearrangement links TRBV9 to TRBJ1-1; tentatively, D is TRBD1 (5 bases). This CDR3 region has 14 residues. CDR1 is SGDLS, CDR2 YYNGEE, per germline. Trimming shortened V by 0 bases and J by 3 bases, and 9 bases separated the two germline ends. The CDR3 spells CASSVDGGYTEAFF. The CDR3 DNA follows: TGTGCCAGCAGCGTAGATGGGGGGTACACTGAAGCTTTCTTT.

This clonotype was seen repeatedly, ten times or more. CDR3 residues: CASSWPGADSPLHF. As DNA, the CDR3 is TGTGCCAGCAGTTGGCCAGGGGCGGACTCACCCCTCCACTTT. The chain combines TRBV12-3 or TRBV12-4 with TRBJ1-6, with a weak D call TRBD1 (6 bases). The length of the CDR3 is 14 residues. V was pared by 4 bases and J by 10 bases, with 14 bases between.

The V and J genes are TRBV9 and TRBJ2-7, with 14 bases lining up with TRBD2. The CDR3 spans 16 residues. The germline gives CDR1 SGDLS, CDR2 YYNGEE. Losses at the gene ends were 3 bases for V and 3 bases for J; bases not matched to a gene: 5. The CDR3 DNA is TGTGCCAGCAGCGCAGGAGGACTAGCGGGGGGCTACGAGCAGTACTTC. As protein: CASSAGGLAGGYEQYF.

This chain uses TRBV29-1 with TRBJ2-3; D call uncertain. The CDR3 is 12 residues long. The germline V and J ends were trimmed by 6 bases and 2 bases, with 9 bases remaining between them. Per germline, CDR1 SQVTM and CDR2 ANQGSEA. This CDR3 reads CSVTKYTDTQYF. DNA of the CDR3: TGCAGCGTAACCAAGTACACAGATACGCAGTATTTT.

Ten or more counts support this clonotype. The chain has TRBV29-1 and TRBJ2-3; possible D gene TRBD2, 6 bases. Germline assignment: CDR1 SQVTM and CDR2 ANQGSEA. The CDR3 contains 15 residues. The V end lost 3 bases, the J end lost 2 bases, and 15 bases lay between the germline ends. CDR3 residues: CSVDGLGGNTDTQYF. The CDR3 nucleotides read TGCAGCGTTGACGGACTCGGGGGAAACACAGATACGCAGTATTTT.

This clonotype has a single count. The V call is TRBV29-1, the J call TRBJ1-3, with D tentatively TRBD1 (5 bases). This CDR3 is 14 amino acids long. CDR1 is SQVTM and CDR2 is ANQGSEA in the germline V gene. Trimming cost V 4 bases and J 2 bases, with 12 bases left between them. CDR3 sequence: CSVVVRAPGNTIYF. The CDR3 DNA reads as TGCAGCGTTGTTGTCAGGGCTCCTGGAAACACCATATATTTT.

This clonotype came up many times. The chain links TRBV7-1 to TRBJ2-3, with 12 bases that match TRBD2. TRBV7-1 is recorded as an ORF, its role being uncertain. The junction had 11 bases not matched to a gene; V was cut back by 3 bases and J by 1 base. This CDR3 has 19 residues. The CDR3 sequence: CASSSPTMTSGGRTDTQYF. DNA of the CDR3: TGTGCCAGCAGCTCGCCAACCATGACTAGCGGGGGCCGCACAGATACGCAGTATTTT.

This clonotype was found a few times. This chain connects TRBV12-3 or TRBV12-4 to TRBJ2-5, with 8 bases that match TRBD2. This CDR3 has 16 amino acids. The V and J ends lost 3 bases and 1 base, in that order; junction bases with no gene match: 7. The CDR3 DNA reads as TGTGCCAGCAGTTTCGGGCTAGCGGGCACCCAAGAGACCCAGTACTTC. It codes for CASSFGLAGTQETQYF.

This chain uses TRBV7-3 with TRBJ2-5; 8 nucleotides match TRBD2. V dropped 2 bases and J dropped 1; count of bases not matched to a gene: 3. Germline V CDR1 and CDR2: SGHTA, FQGTGA. The length of the CDR3 is 15 residues. In DNA, the CDR3 is TGTGCCAGCAGCTTAGCGGGAGGAGGCCAAGAGACCCAGTACTTC. It codes for CASSLAGGGQETQYF.

This clonotype was detected ten times or more. The chain has TRBV24-1 and TRBJ2-3; D ambiguous. This CDR3 is 13 amino acids long. Germline V lookup: CDR1 KGHDR, CDR2 SFDVKD. Trimming shortened V by 1 base and J by 4 bases, and 5 bases separated the two germline ends. CDR3 coding DNA: TGTGCCACCAGTGATTTCGCTCCAGATACGCAGTATTTT. Protein: CATSDFAPDTQYF.

This clonotype was seen many times. This chain links TRBV7-2 with TRBJ2-7, with D perhaps matching TRBD1 (6 bases). In germline, CDR1 is SGHTA, CDR2 FQGNSA. The CDR3 runs 13 residues. Between the trimmed V and J ends, which lost 4 bases and 2 bases, there was a span of 9 bases. This chain's CDR3 is CASSSGTTYEQYF. In DNA form, the CDR3 reads TGTGCCAGCAGCTCCGGGACAACCTACGAGCAGTACTTC.